This T cell receptor (beta chain) stems from a study of HIV-infected patients and healthy controls. Whole-study results and caveats: Healthy controls carried many MAIT alpha-chain CDR3s, while HIV+ repertoires had few. Slight age and sex differences between study cohorts did not explain the diversity differences.

Whole blood was used without fractionation, so all unsorted peripheral T cells were included. V was trimmed by 0 bases and J by 7 bases, leaving 22 bases between them. In germline, CDR1 is SNHLY, CDR2 FYNNEI. The CDR3 extends over 18 amino acids. Note on this clonotype: Antigen specificity is unknown.

Alpha and beta constant-region primers primed reverse transcription of about 470 ng RNA. Alpha and beta chain libraries were made separately by chain-specific third strand synthesis with multiplexing indices. One primer pair amplified all rearrangements per chain; each cDNA got molecular barcodes. A 12-nucleotide barcode per molecule came from two concatenated random hexamers added pre-amplification. TCRdb re-called the 5' RACE reads through MiXCR, storing one row per CDR3 protein. The sample carries around 4,800 distinct CDR3 sequences, roughly 7.3% recorded once. The sequencing here drew on blood, taken before antiretroviral therapy. The chain has TRBV2 and TRBJ2-1; D is unclear. This TCR was sampled from an adult with HIV infection. CDR3 nucleotides: TGTGCCAGCAGTGAAGCGCTTTATCCAGGAACGCCAAGAAATGAGCAGTTCTTC. Its protein is CASSEALYPGTPRNEQFF.